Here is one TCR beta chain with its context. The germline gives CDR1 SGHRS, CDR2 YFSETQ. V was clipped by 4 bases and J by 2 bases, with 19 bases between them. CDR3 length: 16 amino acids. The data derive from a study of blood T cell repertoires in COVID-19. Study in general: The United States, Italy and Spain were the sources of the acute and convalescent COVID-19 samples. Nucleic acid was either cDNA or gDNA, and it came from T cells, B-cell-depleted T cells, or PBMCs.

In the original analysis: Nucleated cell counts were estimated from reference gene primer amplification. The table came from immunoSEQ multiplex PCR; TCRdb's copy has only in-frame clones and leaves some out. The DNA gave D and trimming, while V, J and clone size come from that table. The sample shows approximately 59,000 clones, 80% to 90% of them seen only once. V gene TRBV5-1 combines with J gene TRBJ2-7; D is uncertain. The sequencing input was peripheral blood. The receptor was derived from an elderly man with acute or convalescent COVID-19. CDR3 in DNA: TGCGCCAGCAGCCCCACTAACCTAGGAAGTACCTACGAGCAGTACTTC. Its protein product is CASSPTNLGSTYEQYF.